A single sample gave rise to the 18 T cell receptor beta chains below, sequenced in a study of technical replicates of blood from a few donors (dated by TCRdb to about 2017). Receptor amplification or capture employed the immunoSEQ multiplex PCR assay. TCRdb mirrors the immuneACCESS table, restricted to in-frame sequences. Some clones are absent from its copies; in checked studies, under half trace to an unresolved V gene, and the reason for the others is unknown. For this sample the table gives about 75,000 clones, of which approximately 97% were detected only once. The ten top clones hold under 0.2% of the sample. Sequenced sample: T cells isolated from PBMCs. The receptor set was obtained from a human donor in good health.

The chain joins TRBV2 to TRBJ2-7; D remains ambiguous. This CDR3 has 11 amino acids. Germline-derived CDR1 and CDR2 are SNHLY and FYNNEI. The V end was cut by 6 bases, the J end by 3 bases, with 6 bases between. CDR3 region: CASRERYEQYF. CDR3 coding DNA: TGTGCCAGCAGGGAGCGCTACGAGCAGTACTTC.

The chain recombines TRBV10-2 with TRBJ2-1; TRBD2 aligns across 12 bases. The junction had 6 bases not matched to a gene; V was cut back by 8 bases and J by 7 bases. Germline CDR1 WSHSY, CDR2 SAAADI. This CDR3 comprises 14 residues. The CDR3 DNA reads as TGCGCCAGCGCGACTAGCGGGAGTGCTAATGAGCAGTTCTTC. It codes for CASATSGSANEQFF.

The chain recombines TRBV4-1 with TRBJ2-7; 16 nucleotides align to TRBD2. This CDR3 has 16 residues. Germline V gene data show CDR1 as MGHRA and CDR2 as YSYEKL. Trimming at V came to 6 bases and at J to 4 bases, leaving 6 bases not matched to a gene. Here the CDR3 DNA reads TGCGCCAGCAGGGGGACTAGCGGGAGGGGAACATACGAGCAGTACTTC. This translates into CASRGTSGRGTYEQYF.

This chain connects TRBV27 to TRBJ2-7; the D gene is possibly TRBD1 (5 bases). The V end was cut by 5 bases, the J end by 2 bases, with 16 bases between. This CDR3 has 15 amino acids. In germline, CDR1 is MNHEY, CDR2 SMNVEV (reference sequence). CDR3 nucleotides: TGTGCCAGCAGTCCACAGAATACACAGGCCTACGAGCAGTACTTC. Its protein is CASSPQNTQAYEQYF.

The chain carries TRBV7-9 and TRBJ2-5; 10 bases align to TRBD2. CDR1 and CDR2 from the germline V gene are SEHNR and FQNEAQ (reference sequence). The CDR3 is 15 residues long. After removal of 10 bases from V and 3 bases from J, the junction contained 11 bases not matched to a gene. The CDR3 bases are TGTGCCATCTGGGCAGCGGGAGGGATCAAAGAGACCCAGTACTTC. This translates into CAIWAAGGIKETQYF. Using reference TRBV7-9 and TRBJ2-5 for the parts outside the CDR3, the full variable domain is DTGVSQNPRHKITKRGQNVTFRCDPISEHNRLYWYRQTLGQGPEFLTYFQNEAQLEKSRLLSDRFSAERPKGSFSTLEIQRTEQGDSAMYLCAIWAAGGIKETQYFGPGTRLLVL.

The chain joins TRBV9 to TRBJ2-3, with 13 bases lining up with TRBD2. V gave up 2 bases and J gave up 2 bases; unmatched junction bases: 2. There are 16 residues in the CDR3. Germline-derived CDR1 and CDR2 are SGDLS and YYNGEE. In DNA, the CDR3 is TGTGCCAGCAGCGTCGGGACTAGCGGGATCACAGATACGCAGTATTTT. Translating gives CASSVGTSGITDTQYF.

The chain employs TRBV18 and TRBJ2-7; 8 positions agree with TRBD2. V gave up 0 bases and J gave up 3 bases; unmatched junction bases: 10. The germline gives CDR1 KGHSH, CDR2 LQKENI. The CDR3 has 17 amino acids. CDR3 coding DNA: TGTGCCAGCTCACCACCCACGAGCGGGAGAAAGGGCTACGAGCAGTACTTC. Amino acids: CASSPPTSGRKGYEQYF.

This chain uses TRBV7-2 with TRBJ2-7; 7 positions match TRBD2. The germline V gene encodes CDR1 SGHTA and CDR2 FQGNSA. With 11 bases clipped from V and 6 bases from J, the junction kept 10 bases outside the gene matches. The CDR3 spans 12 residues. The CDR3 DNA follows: TGTGCCGGGGGGGAGGGGTCGGGCGAGCAGTACTTC. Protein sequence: CAGGEGSGEQYF.

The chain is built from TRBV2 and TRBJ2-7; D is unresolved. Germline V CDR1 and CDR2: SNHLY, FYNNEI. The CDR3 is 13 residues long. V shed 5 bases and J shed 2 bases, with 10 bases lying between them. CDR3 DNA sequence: TGTGCCAGCAGTATTCAGCGAACCTACGAGCAGTACTTC. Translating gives CASSIQRTYEQYF.

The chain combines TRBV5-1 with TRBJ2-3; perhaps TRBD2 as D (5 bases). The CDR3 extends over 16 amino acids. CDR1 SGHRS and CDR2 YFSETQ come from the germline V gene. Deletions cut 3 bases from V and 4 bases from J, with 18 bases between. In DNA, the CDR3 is TGCGCCAGCAGCTCCCGGCGGACCGGGGTGCCAGATACGCAGTATTTT. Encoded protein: CASSSRRTGVPDTQYF. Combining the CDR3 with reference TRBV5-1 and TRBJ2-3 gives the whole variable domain KAGVTQTPRYLIKTRGQQVTLSCSPISGHRSVSWYQQTPGQGLQFLFEYFSETQRNKGNFPGRFSGRQFSNSRSEMNVSTLELGDSALYLCASSSRRTGVPDTQYFGPGTRLTVL.

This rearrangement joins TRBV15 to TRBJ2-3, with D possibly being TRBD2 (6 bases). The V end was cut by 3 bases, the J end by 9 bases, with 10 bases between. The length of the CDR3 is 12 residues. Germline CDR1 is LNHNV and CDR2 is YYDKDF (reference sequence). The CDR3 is CATSSTAGTQYF. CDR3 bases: TGTGCCACCAGCAGCACGGCGGGGACGCAGTATTTT.

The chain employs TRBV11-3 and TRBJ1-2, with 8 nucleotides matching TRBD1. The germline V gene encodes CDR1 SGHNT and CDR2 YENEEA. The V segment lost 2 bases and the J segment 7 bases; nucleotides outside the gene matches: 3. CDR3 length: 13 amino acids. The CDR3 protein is CASSLSTGGGYTF. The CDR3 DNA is TGTGCCAGCAGCTTATCCACAGGGGGTGGCTACACCTTC. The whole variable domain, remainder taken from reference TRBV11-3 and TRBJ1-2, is EAGVVQSPRYKIIEKKQPVAFWCNPISGHNTLYWYLQNLGQGPELLIRYENEEAVDDSQLPKDRFSAERLKGVDSTLKIQPAELGDSAVYLCASSLSTGGGYTFGSGTRLTVV.

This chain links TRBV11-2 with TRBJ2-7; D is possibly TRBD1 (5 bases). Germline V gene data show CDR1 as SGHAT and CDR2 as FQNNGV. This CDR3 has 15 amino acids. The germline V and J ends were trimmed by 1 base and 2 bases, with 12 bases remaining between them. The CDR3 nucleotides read TGTGCCAGCAGCTTAGGAAGGGGTTTTACCTACGAGCAGTACTTC. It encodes CASSLGRGFTYEQYF.

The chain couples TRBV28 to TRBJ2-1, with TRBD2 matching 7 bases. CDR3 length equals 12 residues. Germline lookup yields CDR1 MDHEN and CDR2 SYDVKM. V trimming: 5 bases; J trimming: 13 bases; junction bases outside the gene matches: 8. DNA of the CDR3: TGTGCCAGCAGTACGACTAGCTCTTCTCAGTTCTTC. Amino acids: CASSTTSSSQFF.

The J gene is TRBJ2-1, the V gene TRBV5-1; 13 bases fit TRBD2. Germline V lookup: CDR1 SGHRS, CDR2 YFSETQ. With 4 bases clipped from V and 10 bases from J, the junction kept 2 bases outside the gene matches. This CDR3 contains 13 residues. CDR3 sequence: CASSVGLAGEQFF. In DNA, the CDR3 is TGCGCCAGCAGCGTGGGACTAGCGGGAGAGCAGTTCTTC.

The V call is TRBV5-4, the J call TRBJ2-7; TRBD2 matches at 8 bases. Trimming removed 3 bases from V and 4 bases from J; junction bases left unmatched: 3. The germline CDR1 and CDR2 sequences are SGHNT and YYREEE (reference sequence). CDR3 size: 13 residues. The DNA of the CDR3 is TGTGCCAGCAGCTATACTAGCGGATACGAGCAGTACTTC. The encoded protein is CASSYTSGYEQYF.

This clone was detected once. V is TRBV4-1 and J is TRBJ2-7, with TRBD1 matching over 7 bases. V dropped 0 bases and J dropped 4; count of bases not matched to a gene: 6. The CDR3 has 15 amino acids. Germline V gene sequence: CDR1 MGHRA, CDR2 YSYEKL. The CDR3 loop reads CASSQEQGIAYEQYF. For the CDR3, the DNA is TGCGCCAGCAGCCAAGAACAGGGGATCGCGTACGAGCAGTACTTC.

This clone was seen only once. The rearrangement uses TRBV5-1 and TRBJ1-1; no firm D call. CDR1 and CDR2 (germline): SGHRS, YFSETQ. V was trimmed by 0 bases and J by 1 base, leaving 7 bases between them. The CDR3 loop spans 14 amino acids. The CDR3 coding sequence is TGCGCCAGCAGCTTGGAGGCGGAGAACACTGAAGCTTTCTTT. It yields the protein CASSLEAENTEAFF. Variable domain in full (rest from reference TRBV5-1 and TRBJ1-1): KAGVTQTPRYLIKTRGQQVTLSCSPISGHRSVSWYQQTPGQGLQFLFEYFSETQRNKGNFPGRFSGRQFSNSRSEMNVSTLELGDSALYLCASSLEAENTEAFFGQGTRLTVV.